This TCR beta chain was documented in a study of T cell repertoires in cytomegalovirus infection. Study-wide background: Through public TCR beta signatures, both CMV infection and matching HLA type were indicated. The study's findings and limits: Within the response measured ex vivo, HLA-C-restricted CMV-specific TCR beta clonotypes were dominant.

Remarks on this clonotype: Its target is not known.

Per germline, CDR1 SGHAT and CDR2 FQDESV (reference sequence). V lost 1 base to trimming and J lost 2 bases, with 8 bases between them. The CDR3 spans 14 residues. TCRdb recomputed calls from the reads with MiXCR, one row per CDR3 protein. The repertoire consists of 310,000 or so distinct CDR3 sequences, with roughly 25% occurring once and the leading ten covering about 14%. This specimen consisted of cultured PBMCs, obtained from culture after CMV antigen stimulation. The chain employs TRBV11-1 and TRBJ2-5; D gene unclear. The sequence was obtained from a human donor in good health (CMV status not recorded). Some clones in this sample may be carry-over from other donors' samples. This CDR3 reads CASSLGTVQETQYF. The DNA for the CDR3 is TGTGCCAGCAGCTTAGGCACAGTACAAGAGACCCAGTACTTC.